The present T cell receptor beta chain was sequenced within a study of blood T cell repertoires in COVID-19. The overall study: The origin of the acute and convalescent COVID-19 samples was the United States, Italy and Spain. Sources were T cells, B-cell-depleted T cells, or PBMCs; the material itself was cDNA or gDNA.

CDR3 length: 15 residues. Germline trimming cut 4 bases from V and 5 bases from J; bases unmatched to any gene: 6. Per the germline V gene, CDR1 is LGHDT and CDR2 is YNNKEL (reference sequence). Authors' methods: Nucleated cell number was recorded as an estimate derived from reference gene primer amplification. Sequencing used immunoSEQ multiplex PCR; TCRdb keeps in-frame clones, though not all of them. V, J and clone size are taken as reported in that table, and D and trimming were inferred from the DNA itself. This sample has about 280,000 clones, with 83% found just once. Sequenced sample: peripheral blood. The clonotype was recovered from a woman aged 45-65 years who had recovered from COVID-19. This chain joins TRBV3-1 (or the pseudogene TRBV3-2) and TRBJ2-2; 8 bases map to TRBD1. CDR3 coding DNA: TGTGCCAGCAGCCTAGGACAGGGTAGGACCGGGGAGCTGTTTTTT. Protein product: CASSLGQGRTGELFF.